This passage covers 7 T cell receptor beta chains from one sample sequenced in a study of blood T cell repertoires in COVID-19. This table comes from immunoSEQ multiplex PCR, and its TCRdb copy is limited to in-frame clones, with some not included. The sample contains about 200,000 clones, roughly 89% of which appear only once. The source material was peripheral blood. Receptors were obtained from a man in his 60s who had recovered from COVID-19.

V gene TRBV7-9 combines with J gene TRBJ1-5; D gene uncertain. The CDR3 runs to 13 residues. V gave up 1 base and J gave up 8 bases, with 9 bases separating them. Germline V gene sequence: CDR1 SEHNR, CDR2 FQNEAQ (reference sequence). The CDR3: CASSLGGYKPQHF. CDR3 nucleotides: TGTGCCAGCAGCTTAGGAGGGTATAAGCCCCAGCATTTT.

As DNA, the CDR3 is TGTGCCAGCAGCCTCCTAGACAGGGGGCAATCACCCCTCCACTTT. Amino acids: CASSLLDRGQSPLHF. V gene TRBV7-8 combines with J gene TRBJ1-6, with 10 nucleotides matching TRBD1. The CDR3 covers 15 residues. Germline V gene lookup returns CDR1 SGHVS and CDR2 FQNEAQ. With V trimmed by 5 bases and J by 10 bases, 8 bases remained unmatched.

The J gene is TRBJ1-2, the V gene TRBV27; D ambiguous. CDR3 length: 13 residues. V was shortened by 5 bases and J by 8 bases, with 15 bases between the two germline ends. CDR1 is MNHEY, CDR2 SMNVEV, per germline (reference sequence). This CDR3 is CASSPIEGRGYTF. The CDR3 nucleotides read TGTGCCAGCAGTCCCATTGAGGGCAGGGGCTACACCTTC.

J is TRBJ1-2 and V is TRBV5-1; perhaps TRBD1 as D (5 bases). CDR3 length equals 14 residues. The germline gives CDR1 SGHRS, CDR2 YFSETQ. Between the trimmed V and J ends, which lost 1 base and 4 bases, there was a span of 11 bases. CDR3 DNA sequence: TGCGCCAGCAGCTTGTTTCAGGGAAGCTATGGCTACACCTTC. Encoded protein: CASSLFQGSYGYTF.

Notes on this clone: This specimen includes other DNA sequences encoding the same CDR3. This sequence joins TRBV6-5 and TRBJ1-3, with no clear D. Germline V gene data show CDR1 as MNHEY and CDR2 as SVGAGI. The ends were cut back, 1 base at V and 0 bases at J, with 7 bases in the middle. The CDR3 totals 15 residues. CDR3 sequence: CASSYLGSSGNTIYF. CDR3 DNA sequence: TGTGCCAGCAGTTACTTAGGGAGCTCTGGAAACACCATATATTTT.

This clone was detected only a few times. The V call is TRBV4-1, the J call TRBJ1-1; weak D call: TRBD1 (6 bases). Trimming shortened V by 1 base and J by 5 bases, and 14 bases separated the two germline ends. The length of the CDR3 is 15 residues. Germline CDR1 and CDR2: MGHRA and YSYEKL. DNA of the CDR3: TGCGCCAGCAGCCAAGTCCTTTCAGGGGTAACTGAAGCTTTCTTT. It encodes CASSQVLSGVTEAFF.

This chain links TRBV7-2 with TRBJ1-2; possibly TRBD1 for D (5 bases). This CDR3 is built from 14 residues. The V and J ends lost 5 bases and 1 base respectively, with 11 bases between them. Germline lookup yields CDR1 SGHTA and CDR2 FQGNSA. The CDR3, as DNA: TGTGCCAGCAGCCAGGGATTCCATAACTATGGCTACACCTTC. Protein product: CASSQGFHNYGYTF.